A single sample gave rise to the 25 T cell receptor beta chains below, sequenced in a study of blood T cell repertoires in COVID-19. The assay was immunoSEQ multiplex PCR, and TCRdb's table has in-frame clones only and misses some. The sample records some 150,000 clones, roughly four fifths being singletons. The sequenced sample consisted of peripheral blood. All receptors come from a woman over 75 with active or convalescent COVID-19.

Turning to this clone: Other DNA sequences from this sample encode an identical CDR3 as well. The rearrangement uses TRBV12-3 or TRBV12-4 and TRBJ1-3; D call uncertain. Trimming removed 3 bases from V and 3 bases from J, with 6 bases in between. The CDR3 runs to 13 residues. The CDR3 DNA sequence: TGTGCCAGCAGTTTTGAGGGTGGAAACACCATATATTTT. Amino acid sequence: CASSFEGGNTIYF.

The chain uses TRBV11-2 and TRBJ1-2; D is unclear. V was trimmed by 2 bases and J by 2 bases, leaving 12 bases between them. Germline V gives CDR1 SGHAT, CDR2 FQNNGV. The CDR3 consists of 15 residues. The CDR3 here is CASSLLGRENYGYTF. The CDR3, as DNA: TGTGCCAGCAGCTTACTAGGACGGGAAAACTATGGCTACACCTTC.

The rearrangement joins TRBV25-1 to TRBJ2-5, with a tentative D call TRBD1 (5 bases). CDR3 length: 13 amino acids. Germline CDR1 MGHDK, CDR2 SYGVNS. Trimming cost V 2 bases and J 5 bases, with 9 bases left between them. The CDR3 DNA follows: TGTGCCAGCAGTGAACCAGGGTTTGAGACCCAGTACTTC. This sequence encodes CASSEPGFETQYF.

This clone occurred once. The chain links TRBV19 to TRBJ1-5; D unclear. The germline V gene has CDR1 LNHDA and CDR2 SQIVND (reference sequence). This CDR3 contains 12 residues. Trimming stripped 10 bases from V and 7 bases from J, with 14 bases between. The CDR3 is CATRPNGQPQHF. CDR3 DNA sequence: TGTGCCACCCGGCCCAACGGGCAGCCCCAGCATTTT.

The chain recombines TRBV7-3 with TRBJ2-3, with 9 bases that match TRBD1. The CDR3 length is 14 residues. With 5 bases clipped from V and 3 bases from J, the junction kept 3 bases outside the gene matches. Germline assignment: CDR1 SGHTA and CDR2 FQGTGA. The CDR3 region is CASSLDRGTDTQYF. DNA for the CDR3: TGTGCCAGCAGCCTGGACAGGGGAACAGATACGCAGTATTTT.

This chain joins TRBV4-3 and TRBJ2-3; a weak D match, TRBD2 (7 bases). The germline V and J ends were trimmed by 0 bases and 6 bases, with 22 bases remaining between them. Germline CDR1 is LGHNA and CDR2 is YSLEER. The CDR3 has 18 residues. This CDR3 reads CASSQDRRGGRYMDTQYF. Written as DNA, the CDR3 is TGCGCCAGCAGCCAAGATAGGAGGGGGGGCCGATACATGGATACGCAGTATTTT.

This clone was seen a handful of times. This chain connects TRBV7-2 to TRBJ2-2; weak D call: TRBD1 (6 bases). Germline loops: CDR1 SGHTA, CDR2 FQGNSA. Trimming left V 5 bases short and J 8 bases short, with 21 bases between. CDR3 length: 16 residues. CDR3: CASSIRPGTLAGELFF. The CDR3 region has the DNA TGTGCCAGCAGCATAAGACCCGGGACACTGGCTGGGGAGCTGTTTTTT.

This chain links TRBV5-1 with TRBJ2-7, with 8 positions matching TRBD1. The length of the CDR3 is 15 residues. V gave up 5 bases and J gave up 2 bases; unmatched junction bases: 9. CDR1 SGHRS and CDR2 YFSETQ come from the germline V gene. The CDR3 loop is CASRYGTGDTYEQYF. Written as DNA, the CDR3 is TGCGCCAGCAGATATGGGACAGGCGACACCTACGAGCAGTACTTC.

This chain connects TRBV6-6 to TRBJ1-3; D possibly corresponds to TRBD1 (6 bases). The germline V gene has CDR1 MNHNY and CDR2 SVGAGI (reference sequence). Between the trimmed V and J ends, which lost 7 bases and 0 bases, there was a span of 10 bases. CDR3 length: 14 residues. This chain's CDR3 is CASKDSRSGNTIYF. The DNA for the CDR3 is TGTGCCAGCAAGGACAGTCGCTCTGGAAACACCATATATTTT.

The rearrangement links TRBV6-2 or TRBV6-3 to TRBJ2-3; TRBD2 aligns across 12 bases. The germline V gene has CDR1 MNHEY and CDR2 SVGEGT. This CDR3 contains 15 residues. V shed 5 bases and J 5 bases; nucleotides not matched to a gene: 5. CDR3 loop: CASSAGLAGRDTQYF. CDR3 coding DNA: TGTGCCAGCAGTGCCGGACTAGCGGGGAGAGATACGCAGTATTTT.

The rearrangement uses TRBV6-2 or TRBV6-3 and TRBJ2-7; tentative D call: TRBD2 (6 bases). V was trimmed by 2 bases and J by 0 bases, leaving 11 bases between them. The germline V gene has CDR1 MNHEY and CDR2 SVGEGT. The CDR3 runs 15 residues. The CDR3 sequence: CASSYGGASSYEQYF. In DNA form, the CDR3 reads TGTGCCAGCAGTTACGGCGGGGCTTCCTCCTACGAGCAGTACTTC.

The rearrangement joins TRBV30 to TRBJ1-2; D is unresolved. CDR1 and CDR2 from the germline V gene are GTSNPN and SVGIG (reference sequence). Trimming cost V 6 bases and J 6 bases, with 8 bases left between them. The CDR3 spans 10 residues. The CDR3 DNA follows: TGTGCCTGCGGGTCCGATGGCTACACCTTC. Translating gives CACGSDGYTF.

J is TRBJ1-1 and V is TRBV7-3; D gene uncertain. V lost 2 bases and J 7 bases, leaving 14 bases between the germline ends. The germline V gene encodes CDR1 SGHTA and CDR2 FQGTGA. The CDR3 has 14 residues. Written as DNA, the CDR3 is TGTGCCAGCAGCTTATCGAGTAAGCGGGGTGAAGCTTTCTTT. This sequence encodes CASSLSSKRGEAFF.

J is TRBJ2-5 and V is TRBV3-1 (or the pseudogene TRBV3-2), with 8 positions matching TRBD2. V dropped 4 bases and J dropped 1; count of bases not matched to a gene: 5. This CDR3 is built from 15 residues. The germline V gene encodes CDR1 LGHDT and CDR2 YNNKEL (reference sequence). The CDR3 DNA is TGTGCCAGCAGCCTCCGGACTAGCATCCAAGAGACCCAGTACTTC. It codes for CASSLRTSIQETQYF.

V usage is TRBV20-1 and J usage is TRBJ1-1, with 8 positions matching TRBD1. This CDR3 comprises 17 residues. Germline V gene sequence: CDR1 DFQATT, CDR2 SNEGSKA (reference sequence). Losses at the gene ends were 3 bases for V and 1 base for J; bases not matched to a gene: 13. CDR3: CSASPGTGSRKNTEAFF. The CDR3 nucleotides read TGCAGTGCTAGTCCCGGGACAGGCTCTCGCAAGAACACTGAAGCTTTCTTT.

This sequence joins TRBV2 and TRBJ2-6; no firm D call. V lost 0 bases, J lost 2 bases, and 5 bases lay in between. The CDR3 loop spans 15 amino acids. CDR1 is SNHLY, CDR2 FYNNEI, per germline. The CDR3 here is CASSEARTGANVLTF. CDR3 nucleotides: TGTGCCAGCAGTGAAGCGCGAACTGGGGCCAACGTCCTGACTTTC.

In this sample, this clone turned up a few times. The chain is built from TRBV19 and TRBJ1-1; the D is unclear. The ends were cut back, 4 bases at V and 0 bases at J, with 15 bases in the middle. The CDR3 covers 16 residues. Per the germline V gene, CDR1 is LNHDA and CDR2 is SQIVND (reference sequence). DNA of the CDR3: TGTGCCAGTAGTACGCATAGACTGAGCATGAACACTGAAGCTTTCTTT. The encoded protein is CASSTHRLSMNTEAFF.

V is TRBV5-6 and J is TRBJ2-2; tentative D call: TRBD1 (5 bases). Between the trimmed V and J ends, which lost 5 bases and 4 bases, there was a span of 15 bases. Per germline, CDR1 SGHDT and CDR2 YYEEEE. This CDR3 comprises 15 residues. The CDR3 DNA follows: TGTGCCAGCAGTACTCAGGGTCCGATCACCGGGGAGCTGTTTTTT. Translating it yields CASSTQGPITGELFF.

This chain links TRBV19 with TRBJ1-2; TRBD1 might be the D (6 bases). From germline, CDR1 is LNHDA and CDR2 SQIVND (reference sequence). V was shortened by 5 bases and J by 2 bases, with 12 bases between the two germline ends. This CDR3 has 14 amino acids. CDR3 protein: CASSDRDTNYGYTF. CDR3 DNA: TGTGCCAGTAGTGATAGGGACACAAACTATGGCTACACCTTC.

This chain connects TRBV2 to TRBJ2-3; the match to TRBD1 covers 10 bases. CDR1 is SNHLY, CDR2 FYNNEI, per germline. The CDR3 has 14 amino acids. V trimming: 6 bases; J trimming: 4 bases; junction bases outside the gene matches: 4. CDR3 bases: TGTGCCAGCAGACCGGGACAGGGGTCAGATACGCAGTATTTT. Protein product: CASRPGQGSDTQYF.

The chain employs TRBV3-1 (or the pseudogene TRBV3-2) and TRBJ2-3, with D perhaps TRBD2 (5 bases). CDR1 LGHDT and CDR2 YNNKEL come from the germline V gene (reference sequence). Trimming removed 0 bases at V and 6 bases at J, with 10 bases between. The CDR3 totals 14 residues. CDR3 sequence reads: CASSQDSEGDTQYF. In DNA form, the CDR3 reads TGTGCCAGCAGCCAAGACAGTGAGGGCGATACGCAGTATTTT.

In regard to this clone: Other DNA sequences of this sample code for an identical CDR3. The chain carries TRBV2 and TRBJ1-5; D may be TRBD1 (6 bases). V was shortened by 2 bases and J by 4 bases, with 9 bases between the two germline ends. This CDR3 has 14 amino acids. CDR1 is SNHLY and CDR2 is FYNNEI in the germline V gene. This CDR3 reads CASSEFRGNQPQHF. CDR3 DNA: TGTGCCAGCAGTGAATTCAGGGGTAATCAGCCCCAGCATTTT.

The chain has TRBV19 and TRBJ2-2; tentatively, D is TRBD1 (5 bases). In germline, CDR1 is LNHDA, CDR2 SQIVND (reference sequence). There are 15 residues in the CDR3. The V end was cut by 4 bases, the J end by 1 base, with 10 bases between. DNA for the CDR3: TGTGCCAGTAGTACCGACAGTCGGAACACCGGGGAGCTGTTTTTT. It translates to CASSTDSRNTGELFF.

The gene calls are TRBV7-2 and TRBJ2-7; tentatively, D is TRBD1 (5 bases). CDR3 size: 15 residues. Germline lookup yields CDR1 SGHTA and CDR2 FQGNSA. V was pared by 5 bases and J by 3 bases, with 17 bases between. CDR3 coding DNA: TGTGCCAGCAGCCCGGACGTATTAAGGGGCTACGAGCAGTACTTC. It is translated as CASSPDVLRGYEQYF.

This chain links TRBV11-3 with TRBJ2-5, with a possible D match to TRBD1 (6 bases). The germline V gene encodes CDR1 SGHNT and CDR2 YENEEA. This CDR3 contains 17 residues. V dropped 2 bases and J dropped 2 bases, with 18 bases sitting between them. CDR3 sequence: CASSLTPDRWKQETQYF. CDR3 sequence (DNA): TGTGCCAGCAGCTTAACCCCCGACAGGTGGAAACAAGAGACCCAGTACTTC.